This entry lists 28 T cell receptor beta chains sequenced from one sample in a study of a mutant IDH1 vaccine in newly diagnosed glioma. The antigens these receptors bind are not known. Here immunoSEQ multiplex PCR was the method, and the copy in TCRdb shows in-frame clones only, minus some. In the table there are about 62,000 clones, less than 90% of which are singletons. The time point here: week 47, end of study. Every vaccination contained 300 ug of the mutant IDH1 20-mer peptide and was paired with topical imiquimod. The sample was PBMCs, taken from a glioma patient whose treatment included an IDH1 peptide vaccine. The source is a man younger than 45 with glioma.

This chain links TRBV2 with TRBJ2-1; TRBD2 matches 8 bases. The germline V gene has CDR1 SNHLY and CDR2 FYNNEI. The CDR3 totals 20 residues. The J segment lost 0 bases and the V segment lost 3 bases, leaving 16 bases of the junction unmatched. CDR3 in DNA: TGTGCCAGCAGTGACCGGCAGCGGGGGATAATCGGGAGCTCCTACAATGAGCAGTTCTTC. Its translation is CASSDRQRGIIGSSYNEQFF. Combining the CDR3 with reference TRBV2 and TRBJ2-1 gives the whole variable domain EPEVTQTPSHQVTQMGQEVILRCVPISNHLYFYWYRQILGQKVEFLVSFYNNEISEKSEIFDDQFSVERPDGSNFTLKIRSTKLEDSAMYFCASSDRQRGIIGSSYNEQFFGPGTRLTVL.

The genes are TRBV19 and TRBJ2-1; no clear D gene. Germline assignment: CDR1 LNHDA and CDR2 SQIVND (reference sequence). The germline V and J ends were trimmed by 6 bases and 0 bases, with 9 bases remaining between them. The CDR3 totals 14 residues. The CDR3 is CASSDGRSYNEQFF. CDR3 bases: TGTGCCAGTAGCGACGGTCGCTCCTACAATGAGCAGTTCTTC.

Within the sample, this clone is medium-sized. The chain joins TRBV14 to TRBJ2-7; D gene unclear. The length of the CDR3 is 15 residues. Between the trimmed V and J ends, which lost 5 bases and 4 bases, there was a span of 18 bases. Germline CDR1 is SGHDN and CDR2 is FVKESK. The CDR3: CASSLGLWGDYEQYF. Written as DNA, the CDR3 is TGTGCCAGCAGCTTAGGCCTTTGGGGTGATTACGAGCAGTACTTC.

The chain couples TRBV13 to TRBJ2-7; D unresolved. Germline V gene lookup returns CDR1 PRHDT and CDR2 FYEKMQ (reference sequence). Trimming stripped 3 bases from V and 3 bases from J, with 6 bases between. The CDR3 consists of 12 residues. In DNA form, the CDR3 reads TGTGCCAGCAGCTTCGGCAGCTACGAGCAGTACTTC. This encodes CASSFGSYEQYF. The entire variable domain, with the rest obtained from reference TRBV13 and TRBJ2-7, is as follows: AAGVIQSPRHLIKEKRETATLKCYPIPRHDTVYWYQQGPGQDPQFLISFYEKMQSDKGSIPDRFSAQQFSDYHSELNMSSLELGDSALYFCASSFGSYEQYFGPGTRLTVT.

The chain uses TRBV6-5 and TRBJ1-1, with 8 bases aligning to TRBD1. CDR3 size: 15 residues. J lost 3 bases, V lost 5 bases, and 8 bases had no gene match. Germline CDR1 MNHEY, CDR2 SVGAGI. CDR3 sequence (DNA): TGTGCCAGCAGTCCTAGGACAGGGAGATACACTGAAGCTTTCTTT. Its translation is CASSPRTGRYTEAFF.

The chain joins TRBV12-5 to TRBJ1-4, with 8 positions matching TRBD1. V lost 2 bases to trimming and J lost 5 bases; unmatched junction nucleotides: 7. The germline CDR1 and CDR2 sequences are LGHNT and FRNRAP. The CDR3 is 16 residues long. The DNA for the CDR3 is TGTGCTAGTGGTTTGATCTCGCCAGGGGGCAATGAAAAACTGTTTTTT. Its translation is CASGLISPGGNEKLFF.

CDR3 coding DNA: TGTGCCAGCAGCTTACAAGGTCTTATCTCTGGAAACACCATATATTTT. Residues: CASSLQGLISGNTIYF. This rearrangement joins TRBV7-9 to TRBJ1-3; D is uncertain. From germline, CDR1 is SEHNR and CDR2 FQNEAQ (reference sequence). The CDR3 contains 16 residues. The V gene lost 2 bases and the J gene lost 0 bases, with 11 bases spanning the gap.

This clone was recorded a few times. The chain links TRBV4-1 to TRBJ1-2, with 7 bases fitting TRBD1. In germline, CDR1 is MGHRA, CDR2 YSYEKL. V lost 1 base and J lost 3; bases outside the gene matches: 2. The CDR3 has 14 residues. Here the CDR3 DNA reads TGCGCCAGCAGCCAAGCGACAGGGTACTATGGCTACACCTTC. Amino acid sequence: CASSQATGYYGYTF.

V is TRBV7-9 and J is TRBJ2-3; TRBD1 might be the D (5 bases). The CDR3 has 17 residues. With 1 base removed from V and 2 bases from J, the gap between germline ends came to 16 bases. Germline lookup yields CDR1 SEHNR and CDR2 FQNEAQ (reference sequence). CDR3 residues: CASSLGIGSGLTDTQYF. The CDR3 DNA reads as TGTGCCAGCAGCTTAGGTATCGGGTCAGGGCTCACAGATACGCAGTATTTT.

Here the CDR3 reads CASSPQKGMNTEAFF. CDR3 DNA: TGTGCCAGCAGCCCCCAGAAAGGCATGAACACTGAAGCTTTCTTT. V and J are TRBV6-6 and TRBJ1-1; D ambiguous. CDR1 is MNHNY and CDR2 is SVGAGI in the germline V gene (reference sequence). This CDR3 is 15 amino acids long. V dropped 6 bases and J dropped 0 bases, with 14 bases sitting between them.

CDR3 nucleotides: TGTGCCAGCCACTCCGGGGGAGGCACAGATACGCAGTATTTT. Amino acid sequence: CASHSGGGTDTQYF. This chain uses TRBV6-1 with TRBJ2-3; perhaps TRBD2 as D (6 bases). CDR1 and CDR2 (germline): MNHNS, SASEGT. The CDR3 has 14 amino acids. V was pared by 8 bases and J by 1 base, with 13 bases between.

With respect to this clone: This sample includes further DNA sequences coding for the same CDR3. The V gene is TRBV5-6, the J gene TRBJ1-1; D is undetermined. Between the trimmed V and J ends, which lost 2 bases and 4 bases, there was a span of 6 bases. CDR1 and CDR2 from the germline V gene are SGHDT and YYEEEE. This CDR3 spans 12 amino acids. The CDR3 is CASSLRGTEAFF. The DNA for the CDR3 is TGTGCCAGCAGCTTACGGGGCACTGAAGCTTTCTTT.

In this sample, this clone turned up once. The DNA for the CDR3 is TGTGCCAGCAGCTTGGACTGGGGAGGCCCTACCTACACCTTC. It encodes CASSLDWGGPTYTF. This chain links TRBV5-4 with TRBJ1-2, with D hard to call. Germline V lookup: CDR1 SGHNT, CDR2 YYREEE (reference sequence). The CDR3 is 14 amino acids. V was trimmed by 0 bases and J by 10 bases, leaving 16 bases between them.

The chain has TRBV6-1 and TRBJ2-7; D is perhaps TRBD1 (6 bases). The germline V gene has CDR1 MNHNS and CDR2 SASEGT. The CDR3 contains 15 residues. Trimming left V 3 bases short and J 3 bases short, with 15 bases between. CDR3 protein: CASSEFQGSIYEQYF. In DNA, the CDR3 is TGTGCCAGCAGTGAGTTCCAGGGGAGCATCTACGAGCAGTACTTC.

The gene calls are TRBV15 and TRBJ2-7, with 9 nucleotides matching TRBD1. There are 18 residues in the CDR3. Germline V lookup: CDR1 LNHNV, CDR2 YYDKDF (reference sequence). The V segment lost 0 bases and the J segment 9 bases; nucleotides outside the gene matches: 18. CDR3 coding DNA: TGTGCCACCAGCAGAGATGGGACAGGGTCGCACGGAGGGCCGGGGCAGTACTTC. It codes for CATSRDGTGSHGGPGQYF.

The chain carries TRBV13 and TRBJ1-3, with TRBD1 as a possible D gene (6 bases). V lost 5 bases, J lost 2 bases, and 16 bases lay in between. Per the germline V gene, CDR1 is PRHDT and CDR2 is FYEKMQ (reference sequence). The CDR3 has 16 residues. CDR3 sequence (DNA): TGTGCCAGCAGCCCTTCCCGGGGGGCCCCTGGAAACACCATATATTTT. It codes for CASSPSRGAPGNTIYF.

The J gene is TRBJ2-2, the V gene TRBV19; D uncertain. The CDR3 sequence is 14 residues long. The germline V and J ends were trimmed by 3 bases and 1 base, with 6 bases remaining between them. CDR1 is LNHDA and CDR2 is SQIVND in the germline V gene (reference sequence). CDR3 sequence reads: CASSIWGNTGELFF. As DNA, the CDR3 is TGTGCCAGTAGTATTTGGGGGAACACCGGGGAGCTGTTTTTT.

V and J are TRBV10-2 and TRBJ2-4; TRBD2 matches at 11 bases. The CDR3 is 16 amino acids. V shed 2 bases and J 5 bases; nucleotides not matched to a gene: 5. In germline, CDR1 is WSHSY, CDR2 SAAADI. This CDR3 is CASSEIAGGRQNIQYF. The CDR3 nucleotides read TGCGCCAGCAGTGAGATAGCGGGGGGGCGTCAAAACATTCAGTACTTC.

This clone showed up just a few times. This chain joins TRBV29-1 and TRBJ1-1; no firm D call. CDR3 length equals 12 residues. Germline V gives CDR1 SQVTM, CDR2 ANQGSEA. Trimming removed 4 bases at V and 0 bases at J, with 6 bases between. CDR3 in DNA: TGCAGCGTTGTGGGGATGAACACTGAAGCTTTCTTT. Protein sequence: CSVVGMNTEAFF.

V gene TRBV10-2 combines with J gene TRBJ1-1; no clear D gene. V was trimmed by 7 bases and J by 5 bases, leaving 14 bases between them. Germline values: CDR1 WSHSY, CDR2 SAAADI. The CDR3 is made up of 13 amino acids. CDR3 amino acids: CASTDPVGTEAFF. The DNA of the CDR3 is TGCGCCAGCACCGACCCGGTGGGAACTGAAGCTTTCTTT.

The chain links TRBV2 to TRBJ2-7; 8 bases line up with TRBD1. CDR3 size: 13 residues. V was pared by 7 bases and J by 12 bases, with 14 bases of the junction left unmatched. Germline CDR1 is SNHLY and CDR2 is FYNNEI. The CDR3 loop is CASTLGQEVGGYF. The CDR3 region has the DNA TGTGCCAGCACCCTGGGACAGGAGGTGGGGGGGTACTTC.

The V and J genes are TRBV11-2 and TRBJ2-7; 7 bases agree with TRBD1. V lost 5 bases, J lost 2 bases, and 9 bases stayed unmatched. Looked up from germline, CDR1 is SGHAT and CDR2 is FQNNGV. The CDR3 length is 15 residues. This CDR3 reads CASSQGQYQTYEQYF. The CDR3 region has the DNA TGTGCCAGCAGCCAGGGACAGTATCAAACCTACGAGCAGTACTTC.

This clone appeared a few times. Other DNA sequences in this sample translate to the same CDR3. The chain employs TRBV4-1 and TRBJ1-2; D might be TRBD1 (5 bases). The V gene lost 5 bases and the J gene lost 1 base, with 29 bases spanning the gap. The germline CDR1 and CDR2 sequences are MGHRA and YSYEKL. The CDR3 runs 20 residues. The CDR3: CASSTPKLRDASHLNYGYTF. In DNA, the CDR3 is TGCGCCAGCAGCACACCTAAGCTCCGGGACGCCTCCCACCTTAACTATGGCTACACCTTC.

The chain recombines TRBV19 with TRBJ1-6, with 10 bases aligning to TRBD1. Germline V gives CDR1 LNHDA, CDR2 SQIVND (reference sequence). CDR3 length: 14 amino acids. The ends lost 2 bases at V and 11 bases at J; junction bases unmatched: 3. The CDR3 here is CASSISGQGTPLHF. CDR3 DNA: TGTGCCAGTAGTATATCGGGACAGGGGACACCCCTCCACTTT.

The V gene is TRBV5-6, the J gene TRBJ1-2; D perhaps matches TRBD1 (5 bases). Germline V CDR1 and CDR2: SGHDT, YYEEEE. The CDR3 sequence is 13 residues long. V was cut by 2 bases and J by 8 bases, with 13 bases left in between. In nucleotides, the CDR3 is TGTGCCAGCAGCTTTGGAAGGGGATCGGGCTACACCTTC. Translated, it gives CASSFGRGSGYTF. Combining the CDR3 with reference TRBV5-6 and TRBJ1-2 gives the whole variable domain DAGVTQSPTHLIKTRGQQVTLRCSPKSGHDTVSWYQQALGQGPQFIFQYYEEEERQRGNFPDRFSGHQFPNYSSELNVNALLLGDSALYLCASSFGRGSGYTFGSGTRLTVV.

This chain connects TRBV4-2 to TRBJ2-3; D unresolved. The germline CDR1 and CDR2 sequences are LGHNA and YNFKEQ. This CDR3 has 15 amino acids. Trimming removed 0 bases at V and 2 bases at J, with 9 bases between. The CDR3 is CASSQELVNTDTQYF. The CDR3 DNA sequence: TGTGCCAGCAGCCAAGAGTTGGTGAACACAGATACGCAGTATTTT.

The gene calls are TRBV5-6 and TRBJ1-5, with 8 bases identical to TRBD1. After removal of 4 bases from V and 3 bases from J, the junction contained 9 bases not matched to a gene. Germline V gene lookup returns CDR1 SGHDT and CDR2 YYEEEE. The CDR3 spans 16 residues. CDR3 amino acids: CASSRIRQGNNQPQHF. For the CDR3, the DNA is TGTGCCAGCAGCCGTATAAGACAGGGGAACAATCAGCCCCAGCATTTT.

V gene TRBV6-6 combines with J gene TRBJ2-3; tentatively, D is TRBD1 (5 bases). V was shortened by 6 bases and J by 3 bases, with 16 bases between the two germline ends. CDR3 size: 15 residues. From germline, CDR1 is MNHNY and CDR2 SVGAGI (reference sequence). The CDR3 sequence: CASSPQGPETDTQYF. The CDR3 coding sequence is TGTGCCAGCAGCCCTCAGGGCCCGGAGACAGATACGCAGTATTTT.